This entry features one T cell receptor beta chain sequence. Germline CDR1 reads MNHNY; CDR2 reads SVGAGI (reference sequence). Losses at the gene ends were 5 bases for V and 8 bases for J; bases not matched to a gene: 5. The length of the CDR3 is 14 residues. This sample was taken from a study of T cell clonotyping in hematopoietic cell transplantation. Only in-frame clones appear in the TCRdb table, and some are missing; sequencing was by immunoSEQ multiplex PCR. The sample has 1,000 to 1,300 clones, 70% to 80% seen once. The rearrangement uses TRBV6-6 and TRBJ1-4; 10 bases align to TRBD1. The sequence derives from a female patient aged 45 to 65 who had an allogeneic stem cell transplant, so the T cells may come from the graft donor. Some clones in this sample may be carry-over from other donors' samples. This specimen was PBMCs, taken 30 days after allogeneic stem cell transplant. The CDR3: CASSGDRGVEKLFF. In nucleotides, the CDR3 is TGTGCCAGCAGTGGGGACAGGGGAGTCGAAAAACTGTTTTTT.